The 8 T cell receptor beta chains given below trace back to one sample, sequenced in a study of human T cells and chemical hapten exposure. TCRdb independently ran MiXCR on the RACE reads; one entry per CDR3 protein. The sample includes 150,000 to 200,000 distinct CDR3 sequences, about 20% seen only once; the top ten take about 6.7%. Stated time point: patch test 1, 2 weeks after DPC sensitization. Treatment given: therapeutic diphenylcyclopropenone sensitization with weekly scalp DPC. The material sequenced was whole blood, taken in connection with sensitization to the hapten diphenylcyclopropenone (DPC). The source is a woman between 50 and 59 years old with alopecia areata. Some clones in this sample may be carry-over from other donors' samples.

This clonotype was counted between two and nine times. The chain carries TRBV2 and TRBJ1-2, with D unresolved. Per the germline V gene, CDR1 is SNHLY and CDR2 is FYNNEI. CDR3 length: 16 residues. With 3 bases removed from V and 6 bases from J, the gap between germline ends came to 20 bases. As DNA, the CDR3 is TGTGCCAGCAGTGAGGGGTACGGATGGGGAAAGGATGGCTACACCTTC. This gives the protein CASSEGYGWGKDGYTF.

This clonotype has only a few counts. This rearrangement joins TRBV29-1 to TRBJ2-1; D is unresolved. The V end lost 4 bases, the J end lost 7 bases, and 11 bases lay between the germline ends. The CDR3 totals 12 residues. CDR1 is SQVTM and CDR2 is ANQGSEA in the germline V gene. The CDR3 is CSVGSGGNEQFF. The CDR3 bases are TGCAGCGTTGGGAGTGGCGGTAATGAGCAGTTCTTC.

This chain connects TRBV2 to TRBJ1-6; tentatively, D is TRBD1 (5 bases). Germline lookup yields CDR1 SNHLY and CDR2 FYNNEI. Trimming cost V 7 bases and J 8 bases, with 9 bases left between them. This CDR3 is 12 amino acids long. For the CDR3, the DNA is TGTGCCAGCATTTGGGGGGATTCACCCCTCCACTTT. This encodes CASIWGDSPLHF. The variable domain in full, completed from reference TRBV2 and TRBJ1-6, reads EPEVTQTPSHQVTQMGQEVILRCVPISNHLYFYWYRQILGQKVEFLVSFYNNEISEKSEIFDDQFSVERPDGSNFTLKIRSTKLEDSAMYFCASIWGDSPLHFGNGTRLTVT.

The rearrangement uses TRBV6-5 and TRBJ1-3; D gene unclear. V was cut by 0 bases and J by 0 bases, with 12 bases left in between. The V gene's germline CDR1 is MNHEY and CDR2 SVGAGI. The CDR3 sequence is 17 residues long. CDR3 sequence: CASSYSGRLNSGNTIYF. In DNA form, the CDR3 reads TGTGCCAGCAGTTACTCTGGCCGCTTGAACTCTGGAAACACCATATATTTT.

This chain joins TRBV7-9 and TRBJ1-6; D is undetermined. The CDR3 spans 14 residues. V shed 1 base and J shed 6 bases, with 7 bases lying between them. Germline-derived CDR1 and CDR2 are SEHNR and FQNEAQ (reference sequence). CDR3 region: CASSLGDPNSPLHF. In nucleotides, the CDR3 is TGTGCCAGCAGCTTAGGGGATCCTAATTCACCCCTCCACTTT. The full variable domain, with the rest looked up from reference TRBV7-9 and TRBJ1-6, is DTGVSQNPRHKITKRGQNVTFRCDPISEHNRLYWYRQTLGQGPEFLTYFQNEAQLEKSRLLSDRFSAERPKGSFSTLEIQRTEQGDSAMYLCASSLGDPNSPLHFGNGTRLTVT.

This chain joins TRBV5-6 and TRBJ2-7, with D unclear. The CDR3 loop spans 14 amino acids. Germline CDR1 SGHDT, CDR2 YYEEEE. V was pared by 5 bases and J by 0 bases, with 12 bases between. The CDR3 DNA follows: TGTGCCAGCAGGACGGACCCCACCTCCTACGAGCAGTACTTC. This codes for CASRTDPTSYEQYF.

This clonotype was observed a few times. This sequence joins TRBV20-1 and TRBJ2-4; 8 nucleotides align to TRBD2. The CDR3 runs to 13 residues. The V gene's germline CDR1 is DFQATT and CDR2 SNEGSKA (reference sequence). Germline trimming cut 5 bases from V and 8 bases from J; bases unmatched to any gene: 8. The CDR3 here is CSAVLSGTDIQYF. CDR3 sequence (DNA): TGCAGTGCTGTACTTAGCGGGACTGACATTCAGTACTTC.

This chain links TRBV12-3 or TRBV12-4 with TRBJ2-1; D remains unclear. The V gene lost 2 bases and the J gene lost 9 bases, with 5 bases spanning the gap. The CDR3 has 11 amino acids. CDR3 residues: CASSLLLEQFF. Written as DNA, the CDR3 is TGTGCCAGCAGTTTATTGCTTGAGCAGTTCTTC.